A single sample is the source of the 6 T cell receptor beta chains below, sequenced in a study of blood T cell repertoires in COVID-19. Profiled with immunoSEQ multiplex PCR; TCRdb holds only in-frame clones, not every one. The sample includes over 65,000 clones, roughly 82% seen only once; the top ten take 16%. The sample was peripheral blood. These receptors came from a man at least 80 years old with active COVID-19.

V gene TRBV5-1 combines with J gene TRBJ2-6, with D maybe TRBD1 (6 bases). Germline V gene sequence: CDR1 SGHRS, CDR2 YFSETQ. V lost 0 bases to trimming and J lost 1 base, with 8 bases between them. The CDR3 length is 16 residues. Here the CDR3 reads CASSLVGTSGANVLTF. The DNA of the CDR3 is TGCGCCAGCAGCTTGGTGGGGACATCTGGGGCCAACGTCCTGACTTTC.

The CDR3 nucleotides are TGTGCCAGTAAAATGGGCGGGCCCACCTACAATGAGCAGTTCTTC. It codes for CASKMGGPTYNEQFF. This rearrangement joins TRBV19 to TRBJ2-1; D possibly corresponds to TRBD2 (5 bases). The CDR3 consists of 15 residues. The germline CDR1 and CDR2 sequences are LNHDA and SQIVND (reference sequence). V was clipped by 7 bases and J by 2 bases, with 15 bases between them.

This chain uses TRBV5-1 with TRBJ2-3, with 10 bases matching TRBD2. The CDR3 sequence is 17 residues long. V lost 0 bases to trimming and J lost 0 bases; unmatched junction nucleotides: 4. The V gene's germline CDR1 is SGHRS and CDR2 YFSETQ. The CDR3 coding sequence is TGCGCCAGCAGCTTGGGGCTAGCGGGGGCCAGCACAGATACGCAGTATTTT. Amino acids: CASSLGLAGASTDTQYF.

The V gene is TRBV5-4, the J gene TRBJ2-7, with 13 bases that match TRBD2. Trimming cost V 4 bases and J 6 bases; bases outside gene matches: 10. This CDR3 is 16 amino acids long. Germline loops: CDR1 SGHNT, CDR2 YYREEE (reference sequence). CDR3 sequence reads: CASSDSSGLAGAEQYF. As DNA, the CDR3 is TGTGCCAGCAGCGATAGCTCTGGACTAGCGGGAGCCGAGCAGTACTTC.

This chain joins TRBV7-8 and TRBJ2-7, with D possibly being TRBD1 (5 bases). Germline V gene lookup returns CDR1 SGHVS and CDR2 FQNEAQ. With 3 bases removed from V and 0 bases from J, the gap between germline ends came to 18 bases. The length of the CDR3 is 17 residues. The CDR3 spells CASSFNYRQGYSYEQYF. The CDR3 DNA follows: TGTGCCAGCAGCTTTAATTACCGCCAGGGATACTCCTACGAGCAGTACTTC.

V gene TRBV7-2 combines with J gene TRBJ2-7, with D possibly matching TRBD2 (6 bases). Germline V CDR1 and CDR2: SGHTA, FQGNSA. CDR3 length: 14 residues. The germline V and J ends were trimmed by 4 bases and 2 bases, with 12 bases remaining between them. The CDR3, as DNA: TGTGCCAGCAGCTCGGGACGGGAGACCTACGAGCAGTACTTC. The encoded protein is CASSSGRETYEQYF.